This TCR beta chain was sequenced for a study of blood T cell repertoires in COVID-19. The overall study: Samples of COVID-19 (acute and convalescent) were obtained from the United States, Italy and Spain.

Germline V gene sequence: CDR1 MDHEN, CDR2 SYDVKM. V shed 8 bases and J shed 4 bases, with 11 bases lying between them. CDR3 length: 12 residues. Some clones are missing from TCRdb's copy, which holds only in-frame ones; the method was immunoSEQ multiplex PCR. The sample yields about 210,000 clones, approximately 90% seen once. V and J are TRBV28 and TRBJ1-2, with D tentatively TRBD1 (5 bases). The sequenced sample consisted of peripheral blood. This TCR came from a man aged 30 to 45 with acute or convalescent COVID-19. In DNA form, the CDR3 reads TGTGCCAGCCGGTCGGGGGGCTATGGCTACACCTTC. Protein: CASRSGGYGYTF.